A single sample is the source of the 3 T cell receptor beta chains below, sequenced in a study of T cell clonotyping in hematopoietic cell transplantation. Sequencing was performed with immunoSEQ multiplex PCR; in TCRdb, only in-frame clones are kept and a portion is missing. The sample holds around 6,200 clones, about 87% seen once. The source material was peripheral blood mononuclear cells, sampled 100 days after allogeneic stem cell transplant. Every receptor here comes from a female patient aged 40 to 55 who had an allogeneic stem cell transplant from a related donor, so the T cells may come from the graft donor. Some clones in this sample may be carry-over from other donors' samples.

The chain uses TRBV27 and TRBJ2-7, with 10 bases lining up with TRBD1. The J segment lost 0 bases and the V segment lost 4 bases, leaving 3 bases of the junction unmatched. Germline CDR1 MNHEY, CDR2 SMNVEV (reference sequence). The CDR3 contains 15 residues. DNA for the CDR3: TGTGCCAGCAGTTCGACAGGGGGCGGCTCCTACGAGCAGTACTTC. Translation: CASSSTGGGSYEQYF.

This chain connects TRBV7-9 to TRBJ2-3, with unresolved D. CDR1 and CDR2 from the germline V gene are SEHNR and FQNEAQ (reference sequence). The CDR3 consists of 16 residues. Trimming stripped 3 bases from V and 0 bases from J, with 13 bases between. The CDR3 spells CASSFQAETSTDTQYF. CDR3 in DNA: TGTGCCAGCAGCTTCCAGGCGGAGACTAGCACAGATACGCAGTATTTT.

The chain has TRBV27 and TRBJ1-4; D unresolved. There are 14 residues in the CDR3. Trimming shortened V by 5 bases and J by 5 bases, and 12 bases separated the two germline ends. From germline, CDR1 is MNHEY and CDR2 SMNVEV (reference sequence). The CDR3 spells CASSTYEYNEKLFF. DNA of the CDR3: TGTGCCAGCAGTACCTATGAGTACAATGAAAAACTGTTTTTT.